This T cell receptor beta chain was recorded in a study of cytomegalovirus exposure and HLA in healthy donors. The study's findings and limits: Subsequent analysis revealed that first-cohort TCR clusters tended to co-occur in the 95 to 150 validation repertoires.

In the case of this clone: Its antigen remains unknown.

Libraries were prepared by immunoSEQ multiplex PCR; TCRdb keeps only in-frame clonotypes and omits some of them. The sample carries around 350,000 clones, roughly 89% recorded once. The sample taken for sequencing was PBMCs. The TCR sequence derives from a young woman in good health and CMV-seronegative.

CDR3 loop: CASSDGGSGTDTQYF. The CDR3 DNA is TGTGCCAGCAGTGACGGGGGGTCGGGTACAGATACGCAGTATTTT. The chain links TRBV2 to TRBJ2-3, with 7 positions matching TRBD2. V lost 3 bases and J lost 3; bases outside the gene matches: 6. This CDR3 is built from 15 residues. Germline CDR1 SNHLY, CDR2 FYNNEI.